This is a list of T cell receptor beta chains from one sample in a study of human T cells and chemical hapten exposure. TCRdb re-called the RACE reads with MiXCR, one entry per CDR3 protein. The table records 300,000 to 350,000 distinct CDR3 sequences, approximately 6.9% of them present only once. The sequences come from whole blood, collected in connection with sensitization to the hapten diphenylcyclopropenone (DPC). The source is a woman between 18 and 30 years old with alopecia areata. Some clones in this sample may be carry-over from other donors' samples. The CDR3 runs from the conserved cysteine through the conserved F or W. D genes are given only for firm matches. Size values are once, few and many counts, or a class for expanded clones, and some rows have none.

j_call d_call clone_size v_call cdr3_aa cdr3_nt
TRBJ2-7 TRBD2 . TRBV20-1 CSASSGGSYEQYF TGCAGTGCTAGTAGCGGGGGGAGCTACGAGCAGTACTTC
TRBJ2-7 TRBD1 many TRBV5-1 CASSLKDRNTYEQYF TGCGCCAGCAGCTTAAAGGACAGGAATACCTACGAGCAGTACTTC
TRBJ1-5 TRBD1 . TRBV20-1 CSAGGTGENQPQHF TGCAGTGCTGGAGGGACAGGGGAAAATCAGCCCCAGCATTTT
TRBJ2-7 . many TRBV5-1 CASSLGTGAYEQYF TGCGCCAGCAGCCTAGGAACCGGGGCCTACGAGCAGTACTTC
TRBJ1-1 . few TRBV27 CASSLSGQWTEAFF TGTGCCAGCAGTTTATCAGGGCAATGGACTGAAGCTTTCTTT
TRBJ1-5 . . TRBV6-5 CASSWGHPSNQPQHF TGTGCCAGCAGTTGGGGACACCCTAGCAATCAGCCCCAGCATTTT
TRBJ2-2 TRBD1 few TRBV6-2/TRBV6-3 CASSHPDRGDTGELFF TGTGCCAGCAGTCACCCGGACAGGGGAGACACCGGGGAGCTGTTTTTT
TRBJ1-1 . few TRBV11-2 CASSLGFRGTEAFF TGTGCCAGCAGCTTAGGCTTTAGGGGTACTGAAGCTTTCTTT
TRBJ2-3 . many TRBV6-2/TRBV6-3 CASRPHLADTQYF TGTGCCAGCAGGCCCCACCTAGCAGATACGCAGTATTTT
TRBJ1-4 TRBD1 . TRBV6-6 CASSPPGTGGEKLYF TGTGCCAGCAGTCCGCCCGGGACAGGCGGTGAAAAACTGTATTTT
TRBJ1-2 . many TRBV4-3 CASSQATARVEYGYTF TGCGCCAGCAGCCAAGCCACGGCCAGAGTCGAATATGGCTACACCTTC
TRBJ2-3 TRBD2 . TRBV6-5 CASTERTSGTDTQYF TGTGCCAGCACCGAACGGACTAGCGGAACAGATACGCAGTATTTT
TRBJ2-3 TRBD1 . TRBV14 CASSQGTGADTQYF TGTGCCAGCAGCCAAGGGACAGGGGCAGATACGCAGTATTTT
TRBJ1-1 TRBD1 few TRBV3-1 CASQDRGGSNTEAFF TGTGCCAGCCAGGACAGGGGAGGGTCCAACACTGAAGCTTTCTTT
TRBJ2-1 TRBD1 . TRBV7-2 CASSFWGTGTGEQFF TGTGCCAGCAGTTTTTGGGGGACAGGAACGGGAGAGCAGTTCTTC
TRBJ1-4 . . TRBV2 CASWGRANEKLFF TGTGCCAGCTGGGGCAGGGCAAACGAAAAACTGTTTTTT
TRBJ1-4 . few TRBV6-5 CASSYVAGGNEKLFF TGTGCCAGCAGTTACGTCGCCGGAGGGAATGAAAAACTGTTTTTT
TRBJ2-5 . . TRBV6-2/TRBV6-3 CASSPSYQPRTQYF TGTGCCAGCAGTCCCAGTTATCAGCCGCGAACCCAGTACTTC
TRBJ2-3 . . TRBV6-5 CAISAGGRADTQYF TGTGCCATCTCCGCCGGGGGGCGGGCAGATACGCAGTATTTT
TRBJ2-7 . many TRBV5-6 CASSRGTGRQKEYF TGTGCCAGCAGTCGCGGTACAGGACGACAGAAGGAGTACTTC
TRBJ1-1 . . TRBV6-2/TRBV6-3 CASSYDVVNTEAFF TGTGCCAGCAGTTACGATGTGGTGAACACTGAAGCTTTCTTT
TRBJ2-4 TRBD2 few TRBV20-1 CSARPASGGIQYF TGCAGTGCTAGACCCGCATCGGGAGGCATTCAGTACTTC
TRBJ2-3 . many TRBV4-3 CASSPSLTDTQYF TGCGCCAGCAGCCCCTCCCTAACCGATACGCAGTATTTT
TRBJ2-7 . . TRBV7-2 CASSLIGSEQYF TGTGCCAGCAGCTTAATCGGGAGCGAGCAGTACTTC
TRBJ1-4 . few TRBV4-1 CASSQDQRGNEKLFF TGCGCCAGCAGCCAAGATCAACGGGGTAATGAAAAACTGTTTTTT
TRBJ1-2 . few TRBV20-1 CSARVHSSSYGYTF TGCAGTGCTAGAGTGCACAGCAGTTCCTATGGCTACACCTTC
TRBJ1-1 TRBD1 . TRBV5-1 CASSSSRTGNAEAFF TGCGCCAGCAGCTCCTCCCGGACAGGGAACGCTGAAGCTTTCTTT
TRBJ1-6 . . TRBV27 CASSLNRVGNSPLHF TGTGCCAGCAGTTTAAACCGGGTGGGGAATTCACCCCTCCACTTT
TRBJ2-1 . many TRBV10-3 CAISSRGNEQFF TGTGCCATCAGTTCTAGGGGGAATGAGCAGTTCTTC
TRBJ2-1 TRBD1 . TRBV9 CASSGRQGVNNEQFF TGTGCCAGCAGCGGGCGACAGGGAGTAAACAATGAGCAGTTCTTC
TRBJ2-2 TRBD1 few TRBV6-6 CASSPQGQYTGELFF TGTGCCAGCAGCCCCCAGGGACAGTACACCGGGGAGCTGTTTTTT
TRBJ1-6 TRBD1 . TRBV10-3 CAISKGAPQGSYNSPLHF TGTGCCATCAGTAAGGGGGCCCCTCAGGGCTCCTATAATTCACCCCTCCACTTT
TRBJ2-6 . many TRBV7-9 CASRDGSGANVLTF TGTGCTTCGAGGGATGGCTCTGGGGCCAACGTCCTGACTTTC
TRBJ2-5 TRBD2 . TRBV9 CASSEAPWARGGRETQYF TGTGCCAGCAGCGAGGCCCCTTGGGCGCGGGGGGGCCGAGAGACCCAGTACTTC
TRBJ1-4 . few TRBV2 CAGSPNRGNTNEKLFF TGTGCCGGATCCCCGAACCGGGGCAACACTAATGAAAAACTGTTTTTT
TRBJ2-4 TRBD1 few TRBV3-1 CASSQYGQGGNIQYF TGTGCCAGCAGCCAATACGGACAGGGGGGGAACATTCAGTACTTC
TRBJ1-1 TRBD1 many TRBV7-2 CASRQQGATEAFF TGTGCCAGCAGGCAACAGGGGGCCACTGAAGCTTTCTTT
TRBJ1-1 . few TRBV5-1 CASKGETEAFF TGCGCCAGCAAAGGGGAGACTGAAGCTTTCTTT
TRBJ2-1 . . TRBV4-3 CASSQDLNVYNEQFF TGCGCCAGCAGCCAAGATCTCAACGTTTACAATGAGCAGTTCTTC
TRBJ2-1 TRBD2 few TRBV6-5 CASSSGLAGESEQFF TGTGCCAGCAGTTCGGGACTAGCGGGGGAAAGTGAGCAGTTCTTC
TRBJ2-3 TRBD2 . TRBV4-3 CASSQEIVGLAGPDTQYF TGCGCCAGCAGCCAAGAGATAGTGGGACTAGCGGGGCCAGATACGCAGTATTTT
TRBJ1-1 . . TRBV6-5 CASSLTRNIEAFF TGTGCCAGCAGCTTGACACGTAACATTGAAGCTTTCTTT
TRBJ2-7 TRBD2 . TRBV6-5 CASSLGTSGAAYEQYF TGTGCCAGCAGTCTTGGGACTAGCGGGGCTGCCTACGAGCAGTACTTC
TRBJ1-2 TRBD1 few TRBV12-3/TRBV12-4 CASSLAGGGGYTF TGTGCCAGCAGTTTGGCAGGGGGCGGTGGCTACACCTTC
TRBJ2-6 TRBD1 many TRBV7-9 CASSHRGQGGYSGANVLTF TGTGCCAGCAGCCACCGAGGACAGGGTGGCTACTCTGGGGCCAACGTCCTGACTTTC
TRBJ2-3 TRBD2 many TRBV4-3 CASSQEPSGNTDTQYF TGCGCCAGCAGCCAAGAACCTAGCGGGAACACAGATACGCAGTATTTT
TRBJ1-2 . many TRBV13 CASRRTGTYGYTF TGTGCCAGCAGGAGGACGGGGACCTATGGCTACACCTTC
TRBJ2-3 . many TRBV11-2 CASSEPYWTGTDTQYF TGTGCCAGCAGCGAACCCTATTGGACTGGAACAGATACGCAGTATTTT
TRBJ1-2 . . TRBV7-2 CASSPRQEGYGYTF TGTGCCAGCAGCCCCCGACAGGAAGGCTATGGCTACACCTTC
TRBJ1-2 . . TRBV15 CATSRTIPLWGEGYTF TGTGCCACCAGCAGAACCATTCCTCTCTGGGGGGAGGGCTACACCTTC
TRBJ2-7 TRBD2 many TRBV29-1 CSVEDRPLAGGWNEQYF TGCAGCGTTGAAGACCGGCCCTTAGCGGGGGGATGGAACGAGCAGTACTTC
TRBJ1-2 . . TRBV28 CASRVSNYGYTF TGTGCCAGCAGGGTGTCTAACTATGGCTACACCTTC
TRBJ1-1 TRBD1 many TRBV12-3/TRBV12-4 CASTGTGNAEAFF TGTGCCAGCACCGGGACAGGCAACGCTGAAGCTTTCTTT
TRBJ1-6 . many TRBV4-3 CASSHYQGNNSPLHF TGCGCCAGCAGCCATTACCAGGGCAATAATTCACCCCTCCACTTT
TRBJ2-5 . few TRBV7-2 CASSLNGLASETQYF TGTGCCAGCAGCTTAAATGGTTTAGCGTCGGAGACCCAGTACTTC
TRBJ1-2 TRBD1 few TRBV2 CASTGQGALGAWYGYTF TGTGCCAGCACGGGACAGGGGGCTTTAGGGGCCTGGTATGGCTACACCTTC
TRBJ1-1 TRBD1 few TRBV5-1 CASSGNRGLDTEAFF TGCGCCAGCAGCGGAAACAGGGGGCTGGACACTGAAGCTTTCTTT